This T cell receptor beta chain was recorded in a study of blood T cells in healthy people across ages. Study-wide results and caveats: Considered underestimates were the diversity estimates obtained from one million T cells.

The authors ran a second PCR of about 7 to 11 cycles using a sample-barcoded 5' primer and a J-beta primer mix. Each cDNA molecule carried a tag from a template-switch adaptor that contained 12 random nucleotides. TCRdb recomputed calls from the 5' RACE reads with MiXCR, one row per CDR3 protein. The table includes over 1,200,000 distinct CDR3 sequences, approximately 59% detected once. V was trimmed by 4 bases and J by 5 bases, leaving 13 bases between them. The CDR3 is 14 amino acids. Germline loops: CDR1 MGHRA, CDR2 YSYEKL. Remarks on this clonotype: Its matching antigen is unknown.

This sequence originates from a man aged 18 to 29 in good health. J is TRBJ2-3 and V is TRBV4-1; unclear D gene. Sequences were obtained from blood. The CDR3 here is CASSPSPVQDTQYF. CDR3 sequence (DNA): TGCGCCAGCAGCCCCAGCCCGGTTCAAGATACGCAGTATTTT.